This T cell receptor beta chain was found in a study of blood T cell repertoires in COVID-19. Study overall: Both acute and convalescent COVID-19 samples were obtained from the United States, Italy and Spain. Nucleic acid was either cDNA or gDNA, and it came from T cells, B-cell-depleted T cells, or PBMCs.

V lost 6 bases, J lost 8 bases, and 8 bases stayed unmatched. Germline loops: CDR1 MNHEY, CDR2 SVGAGI. There are 14 residues in the CDR3. Original handling: How many nucleated cells were present was estimated from reference gene primer amplification. The data were produced by immunoSEQ multiplex PCR, yet TCRdb's version contains in-frame clones alone and is incomplete. V and J calls plus clone size are reproduced from that table; the DNA served to infer D and trimming. Here the sample spans 100,000 or so clones, roughly 92% being singletons. Sequencing input: peripheral blood. This chain connects TRBV6-5 to TRBJ2-1; 9 bases match TRBD2. This sequence originates from a middle-aged man with active COVID-19. The CDR3 is CASRPAGGVDEQFF. The CDR3 DNA sequence: TGTGCCAGCAGACCAGCGGGAGGTGTCGATGAGCAGTTCTTC.